The T cell receptor beta chain under discussion was sequenced for a study of blood T cell repertoires in COVID-19. The overall study: PBMCs, B-cell-depleted T cells, or T cells provided the cDNA or gDNA that made up the material.

Only in-frame clones appear in the TCRdb table, and some are missing; sequencing was by immunoSEQ multiplex PCR. Of 100,000 to 150,000 clones in the sample, roughly four fifths were seen once. V was shortened by 6 bases and J by 0 bases, with 6 bases between the two germline ends. Germline assignment: CDR1 WNHNN and CDR2 SYGVQD (reference sequence). The CDR3 is made up of 13 amino acids. The clonotype originates from a man aged 55 to 69 with acute or convalescent COVID-19. This chain connects TRBV10-1 to TRBJ2-1; D unclear. The sample was peripheral blood. This CDR3 is CASSPVSYNEQFF. DNA for the CDR3: TGCGCCAGCAGCCCGGTCTCCTACAATGAGCAGTTCTTC.